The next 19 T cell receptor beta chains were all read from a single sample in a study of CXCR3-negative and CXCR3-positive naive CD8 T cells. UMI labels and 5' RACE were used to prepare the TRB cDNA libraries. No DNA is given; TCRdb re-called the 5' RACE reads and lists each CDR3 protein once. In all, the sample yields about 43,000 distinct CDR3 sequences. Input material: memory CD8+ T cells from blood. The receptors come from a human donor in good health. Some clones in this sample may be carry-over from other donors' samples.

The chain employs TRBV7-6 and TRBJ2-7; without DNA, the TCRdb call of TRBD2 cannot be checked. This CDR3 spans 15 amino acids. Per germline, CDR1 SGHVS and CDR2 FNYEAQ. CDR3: CASSPGRGGGYEQYF.

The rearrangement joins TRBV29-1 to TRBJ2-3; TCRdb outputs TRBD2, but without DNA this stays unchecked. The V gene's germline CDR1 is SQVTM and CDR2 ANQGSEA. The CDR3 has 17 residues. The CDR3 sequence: CSASILGAGGSTDTQYF.

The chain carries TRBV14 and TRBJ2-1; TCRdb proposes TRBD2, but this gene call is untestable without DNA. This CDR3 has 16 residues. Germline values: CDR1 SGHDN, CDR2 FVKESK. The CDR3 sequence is CASSQDRSLRRGEQFF.

The CDR3 sequence: CASSLSVSAQETQYF. V is TRBV11-2 and J is TRBJ2-5. This CDR3 has 15 residues. Germline CDR1 is SGHAT and CDR2 is FQNNGV. Full variable domain (rest looked up from reference TRBV11-2 and TRBJ2-5): EAGVAQSPRYKIIEKRQSVAFWCNPISGHATLYWYQQILGQGPKLLIQFQNNGVVDDSQLPKDRFSAERLKGVDSTLKIQPAKLEDSAVYLCASSLSVSAQETQYFGPGTRLLVL.

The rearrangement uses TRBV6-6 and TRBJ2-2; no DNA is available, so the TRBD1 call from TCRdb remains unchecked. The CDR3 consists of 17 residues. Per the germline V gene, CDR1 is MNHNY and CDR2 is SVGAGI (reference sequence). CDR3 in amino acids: CASSYSPAGEPTGELFF.

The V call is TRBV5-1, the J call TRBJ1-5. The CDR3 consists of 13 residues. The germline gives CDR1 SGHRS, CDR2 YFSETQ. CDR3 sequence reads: CASSLLVGQPQHF.

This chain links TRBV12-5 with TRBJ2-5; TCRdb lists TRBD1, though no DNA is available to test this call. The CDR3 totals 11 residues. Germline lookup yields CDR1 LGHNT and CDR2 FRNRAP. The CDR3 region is CASGGQGTQYF.

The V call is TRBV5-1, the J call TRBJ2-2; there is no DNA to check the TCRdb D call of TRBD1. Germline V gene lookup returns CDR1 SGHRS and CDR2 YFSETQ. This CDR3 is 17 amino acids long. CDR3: CASRKGDGGRVAGELFF.

The CDR3: CASSLAPGQGWYF. The chain is built from TRBV7-6 and TRBJ2-4; the D call of TRBD1 rests on TCRdb alone, since no DNA is present to check it. The CDR3 runs 13 residues. CDR1 and CDR2 from the germline V gene are SGHVS and FNYEAQ.

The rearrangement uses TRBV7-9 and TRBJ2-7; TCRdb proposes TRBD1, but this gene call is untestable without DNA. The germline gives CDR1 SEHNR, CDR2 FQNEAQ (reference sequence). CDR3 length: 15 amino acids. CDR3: CASSWDRGPYSEQYF. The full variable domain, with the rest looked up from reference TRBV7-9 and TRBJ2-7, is DTGVSQNPRHKITKRGQNVTFRCDPISEHNRLYWYRQTLGQGPEFLTYFQNEAQLEKSRLLSDRFSAERPKGSFSTLEIQRTEQGDSAMYLCASSWDRGPYSEQYFGPGTRLTVT.

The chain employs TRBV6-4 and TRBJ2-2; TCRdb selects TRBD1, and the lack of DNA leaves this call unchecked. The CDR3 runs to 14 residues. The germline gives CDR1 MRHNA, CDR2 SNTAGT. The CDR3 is CASSSQGQTGELFF.

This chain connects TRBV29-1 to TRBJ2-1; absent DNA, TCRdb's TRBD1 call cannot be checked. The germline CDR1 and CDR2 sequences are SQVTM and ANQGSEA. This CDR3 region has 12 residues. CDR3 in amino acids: CSAPSQSDEQFF.

CDR3 region: CASSNAVGDTEFF. The J gene is TRBJ2-1, the V gene TRBV6-5; TCRdb names TRBD1, which stays unverified in the absence of DNA. Per the germline V gene, CDR1 is MNHEY and CDR2 is SVGAGI. The CDR3 spans 13 residues.

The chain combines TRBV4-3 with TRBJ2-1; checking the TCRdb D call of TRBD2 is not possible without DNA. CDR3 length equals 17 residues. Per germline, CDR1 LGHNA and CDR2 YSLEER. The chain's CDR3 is CASSQETSGSSYNEQFF.

CDR3 sequence reads: CSAQKAYEETQYF. The chain carries TRBV29-1 and TRBJ2-5. This CDR3 has 13 amino acids. The germline V gene has CDR1 SQVTM and CDR2 ANQGSEA.

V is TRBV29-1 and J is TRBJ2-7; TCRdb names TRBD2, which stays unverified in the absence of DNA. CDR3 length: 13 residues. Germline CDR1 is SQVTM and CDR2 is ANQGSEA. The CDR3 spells CSVGSGGLYEQYF.

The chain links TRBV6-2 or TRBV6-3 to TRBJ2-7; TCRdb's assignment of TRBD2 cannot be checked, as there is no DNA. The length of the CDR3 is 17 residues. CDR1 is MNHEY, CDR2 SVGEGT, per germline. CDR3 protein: CASSYVGVAGDLREQYF.

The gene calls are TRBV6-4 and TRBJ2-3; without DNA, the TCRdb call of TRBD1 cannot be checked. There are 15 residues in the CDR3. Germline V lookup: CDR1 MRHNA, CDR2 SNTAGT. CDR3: CASSEGTGATDTQYF.

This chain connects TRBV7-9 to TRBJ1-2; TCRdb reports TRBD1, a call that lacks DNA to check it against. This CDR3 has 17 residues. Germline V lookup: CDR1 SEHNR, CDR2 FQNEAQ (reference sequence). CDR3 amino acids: CASSPQAGVGTEKGYTF.